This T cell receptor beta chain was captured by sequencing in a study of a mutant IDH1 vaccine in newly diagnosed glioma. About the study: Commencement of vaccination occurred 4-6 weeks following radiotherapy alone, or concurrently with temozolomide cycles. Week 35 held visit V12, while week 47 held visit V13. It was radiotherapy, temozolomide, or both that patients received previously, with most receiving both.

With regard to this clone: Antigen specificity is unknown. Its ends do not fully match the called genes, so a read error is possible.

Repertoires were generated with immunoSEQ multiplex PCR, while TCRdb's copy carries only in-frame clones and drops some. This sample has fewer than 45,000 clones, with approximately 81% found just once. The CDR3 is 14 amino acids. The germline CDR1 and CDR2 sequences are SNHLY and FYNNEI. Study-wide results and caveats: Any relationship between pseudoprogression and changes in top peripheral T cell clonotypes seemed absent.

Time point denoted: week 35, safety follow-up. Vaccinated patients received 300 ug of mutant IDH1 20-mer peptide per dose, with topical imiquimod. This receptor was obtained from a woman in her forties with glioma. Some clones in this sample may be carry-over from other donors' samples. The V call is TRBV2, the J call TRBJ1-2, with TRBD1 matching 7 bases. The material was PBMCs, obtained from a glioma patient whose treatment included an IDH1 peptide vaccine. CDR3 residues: CASREGQANYGYTF. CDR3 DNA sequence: TGTGCCAGCAGGGAAGGACAGGCTAACTATGGCTACACCTTC.